This T cell receptor beta chain was documented in a study of cytomegalovirus exposure and HLA in healthy donors. Study-wide results and caveats: Follow-up analysis found HLA locus-dependent TCR association rates, highest for DRB1 and lowest for HLA-C.

Unmatched junction bases numbered 5, after V lost 3 bases and J lost 3 bases. The germline V gene encodes CDR1 SGDLS and CDR2 YYNGEE. The CDR3 spans 15 residues. To note about this clone: Its antigen is still unknown.

Primers for the PCR totalled 60 Vbeta and 13 Jbeta. The table came from immunoSEQ multiplex PCR; TCRdb's copy has only in-frame clones and leaves some out. The sample carries about 170,000 clones, roughly 84% recorded once. The TCR originated in a man aged 18-30 years in good health and CMV-seropositive. The chain couples TRBV9 to TRBJ1-4, with 7 positions matching TRBD1. The sequencing input was PBMCs. In nucleotides, the CDR3 is TGTGCCAGCAGCGCCTCCGGGACAGCTAATGAAAAACTGTTTTTT. Protein product: CASSASGTANEKLFF.